The present T cell receptor (beta chain) was sequenced within a study of blood T cell repertoires in COVID-19. The method was immunoSEQ multiplex PCR; TCRdb's version includes in-frame clones alone and lacks a portion of them. The table includes around 150,000 clones, over 75% detected once. The CDR3 has 15 residues. V lost 1 base to trimming and J lost 0 bases, with 9 bases between them. Germline loops: CDR1 SGHNT, CDR2 YYREEE (reference sequence). The sample comprised peripheral blood. The chain combines TRBV5-4 with TRBJ2-3; D is undetermined. This TCR derives from a man between 60 and 75 years old with active or convalescent COVID-19. CDR3 DNA sequence: TGTGCCAGCAGCTTGACTCTCCCTAGCACAGATACGCAGTATTTT. This translates into CASSLTLPSTDTQYF.